The rows below give T cell receptor beta chains drawn from one sample of a study of identical twins. A single record per CDR3 protein comes from TCRdb applying MiXCR to the 5' RACE reads. The sample holds approximately 250,000 distinct CDR3 sequences; 6.5% are singletons and the top ten take roughly 14%. These sequences were also reported in another study, on T cells expressing NK-cell markers.

Input material: CD8+ T cells sorted from blood. The receptors stem from a woman under 30 in good health. The CDR3 runs from the conserved cysteine through the conserved F or W. Fields, in order: J gene, D gene, clone size, V gene, CDR3 protein, CDR3 DNA. The D gene is left open where the match is weak. The size field is filled for only some rows; it gives once, few, many or a size class.

TRBJ2-2 | - | few | TRBV27 | CASSLSPITGELFF | TGTGCCAGCAGTTTATCCCCCATCACCGGGGAGCTGTTTTTT
TRBJ2-7 | TRBD2 | - | TRBV25-1 | CSTSGSYSYEQYF | TGTTCCACCAGCGGGAGTTACTCCTACGAGCAGTACTTC
TRBJ2-3 | - | few | TRBV10-1 | CASSDRSSTDTQYF | TGCGCCAGCAGTGACAGGTCGAGCACAGATACGCAGTATTTT
TRBJ2-1 | - | many | TRBV7-2 | CASTPGRSSYNEQFF | TGTGCCAGCACCCCGGGGCGAAGCTCCTACAATGAGCAGTTCTTC
TRBJ2-3 | - | many | TRBV10-3 | CAIGPADTQYF | TGTGCCATCGGGCCGGCAGATACGCAGTATTTT
TRBJ1-1 | TRBD1 | few | TRBV5-5 | CASSLLWGQGLNTEAFF | TGTGCCAGCAGCTTGCTCTGGGGACAGGGGTTGAACACTGAAGCTTTCTTT
TRBJ2-7 | - | many | TRBV5-1 | CASSLRVLGEQYF | TGCGCCAGCAGCTTGCGGGTTCTGGGCGAGCAGTACTTC
TRBJ2-7 | - | - | TRBV11-3 | CASSLETAYEQYF | TGTGCCAGCAGCTTGGAGACGGCCTACGAGCAGTACTTC
TRBJ2-1 | TRBD2 | - | TRBV20-1 | CSARDGGEALLREQFF | TGCAGTGCTAGAGATGGGGGGGAGGCCCTCCTACGGGAGCAGTTCTTC
TRBJ2-7 | - | many | TRBV27 | CASSLWSGGGRTEEQYF | TGTGCCAGCAGTTTATGGTCAGGGGGCGGGAGGACGGAAGAGCAGTACTTC
TRBJ1-2 | - | - | TRBV27 | CASSPRLGGYTF | TGTGCCAGCAGTCCACGACTCGGGGGCTACACCTTC
TRBJ2-7 | TRBD2 | many | TRBV5-6 | CASIAFGTRADEQYF | TGTGCCAGCATAGCTTTTGGGACTAGGGCCGACGAGCAGTACTTC
TRBJ2-1 | - | many | TRBV7-9 | CASSAGLDPKQFF | TGTGCCAGCAGCGCCGGACTCGACCCAAAGCAGTTCTTC
TRBJ2-1 | - | few | TRBV2 | CASSEEGVAHPLNEQFF | TGTGCCAGCAGTGAGGAGGGGGTAGCGCACCCTCTCAATGAGCAGTTCTTC
TRBJ1-4 | - | - | TRBV4-1 | CASSQPRVTDEKLFF | TGCGCCAGCAGCCAACCCAGGGTAACGGATGAAAAACTGTTTTTT
TRBJ1-1 | TRBD1 | many | TRBV5-1 | CASSLIGTDEAFF | TGCGCCAGCAGCTTGATTGGGACAGATGAAGCTTTCTTT